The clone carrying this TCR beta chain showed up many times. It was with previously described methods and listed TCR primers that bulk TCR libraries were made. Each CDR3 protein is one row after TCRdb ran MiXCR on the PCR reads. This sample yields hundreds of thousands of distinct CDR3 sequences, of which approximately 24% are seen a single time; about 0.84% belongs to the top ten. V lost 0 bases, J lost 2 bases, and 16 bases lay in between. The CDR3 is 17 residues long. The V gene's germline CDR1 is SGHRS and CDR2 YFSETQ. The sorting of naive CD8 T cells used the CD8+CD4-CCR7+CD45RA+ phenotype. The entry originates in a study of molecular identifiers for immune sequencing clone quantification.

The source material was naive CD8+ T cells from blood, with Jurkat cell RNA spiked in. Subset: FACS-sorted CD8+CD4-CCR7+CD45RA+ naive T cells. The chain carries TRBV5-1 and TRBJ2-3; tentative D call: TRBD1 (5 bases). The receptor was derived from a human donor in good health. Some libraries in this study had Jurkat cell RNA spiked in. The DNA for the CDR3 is TGCGCCAGCAGCTTGGAAGGGGCTAGTCCATTCACAGATACGCAGTATTTT. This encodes CASSLEGASPFTDTQYF.